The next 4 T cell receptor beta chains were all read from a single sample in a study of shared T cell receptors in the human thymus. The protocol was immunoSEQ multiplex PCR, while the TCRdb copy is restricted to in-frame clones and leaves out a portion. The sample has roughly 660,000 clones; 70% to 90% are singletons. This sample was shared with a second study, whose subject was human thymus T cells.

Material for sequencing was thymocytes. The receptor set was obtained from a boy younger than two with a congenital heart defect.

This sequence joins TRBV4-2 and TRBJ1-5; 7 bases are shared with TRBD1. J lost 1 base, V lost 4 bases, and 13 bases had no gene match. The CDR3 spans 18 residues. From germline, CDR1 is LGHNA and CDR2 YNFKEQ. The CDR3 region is CASSLLPLGTVSNQPQHF. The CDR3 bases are TGTGCCAGCAGCCTCCTCCCGCTCGGGACAGTGAGCAATCAGCCCCAGCATTTT.

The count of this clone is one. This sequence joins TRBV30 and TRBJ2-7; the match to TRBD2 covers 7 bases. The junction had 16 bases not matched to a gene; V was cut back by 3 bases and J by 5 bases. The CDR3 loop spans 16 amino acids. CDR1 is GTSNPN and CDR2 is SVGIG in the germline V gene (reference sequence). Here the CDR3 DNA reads TGTGCCTGGAGCAGAACCTTAAGGGACTATCCTCACGAGCAGTACTTC. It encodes CAWSRTLRDYPHEQYF.

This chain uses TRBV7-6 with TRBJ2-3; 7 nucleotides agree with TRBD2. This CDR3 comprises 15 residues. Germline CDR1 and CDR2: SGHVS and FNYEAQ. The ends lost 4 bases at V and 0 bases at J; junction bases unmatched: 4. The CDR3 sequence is CASSSHSGSTDTQYF. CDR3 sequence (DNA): TGTGCCAGCAGCTCCCATAGCGGGAGCACAGATACGCAGTATTTT.

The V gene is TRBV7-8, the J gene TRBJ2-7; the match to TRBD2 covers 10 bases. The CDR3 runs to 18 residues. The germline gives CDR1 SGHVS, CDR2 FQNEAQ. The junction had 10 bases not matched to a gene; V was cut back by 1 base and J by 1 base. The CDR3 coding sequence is TGTGCCAGCAGCTTAGAGTTGATCGGGACTAGCGTATCCTACGAGCAGTACTTC. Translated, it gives CASSLELIGTSVSYEQYF.